One TCR beta chain is described in this entry. Extracted from the samples, RNA was reverse transcribed into cDNA to serve as the sequencing template. The protocol was immunoSEQ multiplex PCR, while the TCRdb copy is restricted to in-frame clones and leaves out a portion. The table has 130,000 to 150,000 clones, roughly 80% seen once; the top ten hold about 25%. Indicated treatment: oral pan-JAK inhibitor, 5-10 mg twice daily. This CDR3 has 14 residues. Germline CDR1 and CDR2: GTSNPN and SVGIG (reference sequence). The trim removed 3 bases at V and 6 bases at J, leaving 8 bases unmatched. These data are taken from a study of CD8+ T cells in alopecia areata.

Here the sequenced sample was CD8+ T cells sorted from blood, taken at week 4, from a patient treated with tofacitinib. This receptor was identified in a human donor with alopecia areata. The rearrangement links TRBV30 to TRBJ2-1; TRBD2 agrees at 7 bases. The CDR3, as DNA: TGTGCCTGGAGCCCGGGACTATTCCCCAATGAGCAGTTCTTC. It codes for CAWSPGLFPNEQFF.